The 27 T cell receptor beta chains given below trace back to one sample, sequenced in a study of blood T cell repertoires in COVID-19. Profiled with immunoSEQ multiplex PCR; TCRdb holds only in-frame clones, not every one. The data hold roughly 150,000 clones, with approximately 88% observed a single time. The material sequenced was peripheral blood. The receptors stem from a woman over 75 with active or convalescent COVID-19.

This chain uses TRBV21-1 with TRBJ2-1; the table assigns TRBD2, which was not confirmed against the DNA. TRBV21-1 is labeled a pseudogene. This CDR3 is built from 15 residues. Here the CDR3 reads CASSKGASHINEQFF. The DNA for the CDR3 is TGTGCCAGCAGCAAAGGGGCTAGCCATATCAATGAGCAGTTCTTC.

V gene TRBV19 combines with J gene TRBJ2-1, with 9 bases identical to TRBD2. V lost 4 bases and J lost 10; bases outside the gene matches: 14. Germline V gene sequence: CDR1 LNHDA, CDR2 SQIVND (reference sequence). The CDR3 is made up of 16 amino acids. As DNA, the CDR3 is TGTGCCAGTAGTAGGGGAGGTAGCGGGGGCTCTTGGGAGCAGTTCTTC. Translation gives CASSRGGSGGSWEQFF.

The rearrangement joins TRBV7-9 to TRBJ2-7; the D gene is possibly TRBD1 (6 bases). The germline V and J ends were trimmed by 5 bases and 1 base, with 9 bases remaining between them. The V gene's germline CDR1 is SEHNR and CDR2 FQNEAQ (reference sequence). The CDR3 loop spans 13 amino acids. CDR3 in amino acids: CASSPRGSYEQYF. CDR3 DNA sequence: TGTGCCAGCAGCCCCAGGGGATCCTACGAGCAGTACTTC. Full variable domain (rest looked up from reference TRBV7-9 and TRBJ2-7): DTGVSQNPRHKITKRGQNVTFRCDPISEHNRLYWYRQTLGQGPEFLTYFQNEAQLEKSRLLSDRFSAERPKGSFSTLEIQRTEQGDSAMYLCASSPRGSYEQYFGPGTRLTVT.

The rearrangement joins TRBV19 to TRBJ1-5; 8 nucleotides match TRBD1. The length of the CDR3 is 15 residues. CDR1 is LNHDA and CDR2 is SQIVND in the germline V gene (reference sequence). V shed 5 bases, J shed 4 bases, and the junction held 7 bases outside the gene matches. DNA of the CDR3: TGTGCCAGTAGTGGCGGGACAGGAGGGAATCAGCCCCAGCATTTT. Translation: CASSGGTGGNQPQHF.

CDR3 loop: CASSPWGAGGPETQYF. The CDR3 DNA reads as TGTGCCAGCAGCCCCTGGGGAGCGGGGGGGCCAGAGACCCAGTACTTC. The chain uses TRBV3-1 (or the pseudogene TRBV3-2) and TRBJ2-5; the match to TRBD2 covers 10 bases. The CDR3 extends over 16 amino acids. Germline CDR1 is LGHDT and CDR2 is YNNKEL (reference sequence). The junction had 9 bases not matched to a gene; V was cut back by 4 bases and J by 4 bases.

The rearrangement uses TRBV18 and TRBJ1-5; 10 nucleotides match TRBD1. The CDR3 totals 15 residues. Per the germline V gene, CDR1 is KGHSH and CDR2 is LQKENI. The ends lost 5 bases at V and 6 bases at J; junction bases unmatched: 7. DNA of the CDR3: TGTGCCAGCTCAGCCGGGACAGGGGTGATTCAGCCCCAGCATTTT. This translates into CASSAGTGVIQPQHF. Filled out from reference TRBV18 and TRBJ1-5, the complete variable domain reads NAGVMQNPRHLVRRRGQEARLRCSPMKGHSHVYWYRQLPEEGLKFMVYLQKENIIDESGMPKERFSAEFPKEGPSILRIQQVVRGDSAAYFCASSAGTGVIQPQHFGDGTRLSIL.

This clone was seen more than once but under ten times. V and J are TRBV7-8 and TRBJ2-7; D call uncertain. Looked up from germline, CDR1 is SGHVS and CDR2 is FQNEAQ. Trimming took off 6 bases at V and 3 bases at J, with 9 bases between the two ends. This CDR3 contains 12 residues. CDR3 region: CASSPGFYEQYF. Here the CDR3 DNA reads TGTGCCAGCAGTCCGGGTTTCTACGAGCAGTACTTC. Variable domain in full (rest from reference TRBV7-8 and TRBJ2-7): GAGVSQSPRYKVAKRGQDVALRCDPISGHVSLFWYQQALGQGPEFLTYFQNEAQLDKSGLPSDRFFAERPEGSVSTLKIQRTQQEDSAVYLCASSPGFYEQYFGPGTRLTVT.

The chain couples TRBV11-3 to TRBJ1-1; D is undetermined. CDR1 and CDR2 (germline): SGHNT, YENEEA. V was cut by 4 bases and J by 7 bases, with 13 bases left in between. The CDR3 contains 13 residues. The CDR3: CASSWRPGDEAFF. The CDR3, as DNA: TGTGCCAGCAGCTGGAGACCGGGAGATGAAGCTTTCTTT.

Comments on this clone: A read error may produce the germline difference seen at one junction end. V and J are TRBV9 and TRBJ2-1; weak D call: TRBD1 (7 bases). The CDR3 covers 14 residues. Germline CDR1 and CDR2: SGDLS and YYNGEE. The CDR3 DNA sequence: TGTGCCAGCAGCCCCCGGTTCGCTAGCGAGGACAGGCTCTTC. The encoded protein is CASSPRFASEDRLF.

The rearrangement joins TRBV19 to TRBJ1-1, with a tentative D call TRBD1 (6 bases). This CDR3 is built from 14 residues. Germline V gene data show CDR1 as LNHDA and CDR2 as SQIVND (reference sequence). Trimming removed 8 bases at V and 0 bases at J, with 13 bases between. The CDR3 nucleotides are TGTGCCAGTCTCCTACAGGGTGTGAACACTGAAGCTTTCTTT. Translation: CASLLQGVNTEAFF.

The chain couples TRBV3-1 (or the pseudogene TRBV3-2) to TRBJ1-2; no definite D call. The CDR3 runs 17 residues. Germline lookup yields CDR1 LGHDT and CDR2 YNNKEL (reference sequence). The germline V and J ends were trimmed by 4 bases and 2 bases, with 20 bases remaining between them. The CDR3 loop is CASSPGLVRASNYGYTF. The CDR3 bases are TGTGCCAGCAGCCCAGGTCTTGTGCGGGCGTCGAACTATGGCTACACCTTC.

This clone has just a few counts. The chain couples TRBV21-1 to TRBJ1-1; no DNA check was done on the table's D call, TRBD1. TRBV21-1 is deemed a pseudogene. The CDR3 covers 16 residues. The CDR3: CASSYPDDRRNTEAFF. The CDR3 nucleotides are TGTGCCAGCAGCTATCCTGACGACAGGAGGAACACTGAAGCTTTCTTT.

The rearrangement links TRBV13 to TRBJ1-1, with 8 bases that match TRBD1. J gave up 5 bases and V 5 bases, and 10 bases lay outside the gene matches. From germline, CDR1 is PRHDT and CDR2 FYEKMQ (reference sequence). The CDR3 is 15 amino acids. CDR3 sequence: CASSRLLRGLTEAFF. The CDR3 bases are TGTGCCAGCAGCCGATTACTCAGGGGGCTGACTGAAGCTTTCTTT.

The chain is built from TRBV19 and TRBJ1-3; D possibly corresponds to TRBD1 (5 bases). There are 16 residues in the CDR3. Trimming removed 4 bases from V and 2 bases from J, with 15 bases in between. Germline V gene sequence: CDR1 LNHDA, CDR2 SQIVND (reference sequence). The CDR3 region is CASSRVGPDPGNTIYF. DNA for the CDR3: TGTGCCAGTAGTAGGGTGGGGCCAGACCCTGGAAACACCATATATTTT. Full variable domain (rest looked up from reference TRBV19 and TRBJ1-3): DGGITQSPKYLFRKEGQNVTLSCEQNLNHDAMYWYRQDPGQGLRLIYYSQIVNDFQKGDIAEGYSVSREKKESFPLTVTSAQKNPTAFYLCASSRVGPDPGNTIYFGEGSWLTVV.

The V gene is TRBV27, the J gene TRBJ2-1; TRBD1 agrees at 11 bases. The CDR3 is 17 amino acids. Germline loops: CDR1 MNHEY, CDR2 SMNVEV (reference sequence). The ends lost 5 bases at V and 3 bases at J; junction bases unmatched: 9. The CDR3 is CASSLGTGGTNYNEQFF. In nucleotides, the CDR3 is TGTGCCAGCAGTCTAGGGACAGGGGGGACTAACTACAATGAGCAGTTCTTC.

The V call is TRBV7-8, the J call TRBJ2-7; D ambiguous. Germline V gives CDR1 SGHVS, CDR2 FQNEAQ. There are 12 residues in the CDR3. V lost 0 bases and J lost 12, with 12 bases in between. In DNA, the CDR3 is TGTGCCAGCAGCTTAGCCGGGTCCCTCCTGTACTTC. Its translation: CASSLAGSLLYF. The full variable domain, with the rest looked up from reference TRBV7-8 and TRBJ2-7, is GAGVSQSPRYKVAKRGQDVALRCDPISGHVSLFWYQQALGQGPEFLTYFQNEAQLDKSGLPSDRFFAERPEGSVSTLKIQRTQQEDSAVYLCASSLAGSLLYFGPGTRLTVT.

This chain uses TRBV16 with TRBJ2-7; D is unclear. From germline, CDR1 is KGHSY and CDR2 FQNENV. V lost 0 bases and J lost 5, with 17 bases in between. The CDR3 sequence is 16 residues long. CDR3 in amino acids: CASSQSPGAYADEQYF. The CDR3 nucleotides read TGTGCCAGCAGCCAATCCCCTGGAGCCTACGCGGACGAGCAGTACTTC.

This clone was detected once. The chain combines TRBV5-5 with TRBJ2-1; no reliable D call. V was clipped by 2 bases and J by 2 bases, with 8 bases between them. The CDR3 totals 14 residues. Per germline, CDR1 SGHKS and CDR2 YYEKEE (reference sequence). The CDR3, as DNA: TGTGCCAGCAGCTTTTTAGATACCTACAATGAGCAGTTCTTC. Translation gives CASSFLDTYNEQFF. The whole variable domain, remainder taken from reference TRBV5-5 and TRBJ2-1, is DAGVTQSPTHLIKTRGQQVTLRCSPISGHKSVSWYQQVLGQGPQFIFQYYEKEERGRGNFPDRFSARQFPNYSSELNVNALLLGDSALYLCASSFLDTYNEQFFGPGTRLTVL.

The chain joins TRBV30 to TRBJ1-6; no clear D. Trimming took off 8 bases at V and 5 bases at J, with 19 bases between the two ends. The germline CDR1 and CDR2 sequences are GTSNPN and SVGIG (reference sequence). This CDR3 region has 15 residues. The CDR3 DNA reads as TGTGCCGGAGGGCGAGCAGGTTCGAATAATTCACCCCTCCACTTT. Translated, it gives CAGGRAGSNNSPLHF.

On this clone itself: Other DNA sequences from this sample encode an identical CDR3 as well. This chain uses TRBV7-9 with TRBJ1-3; D is perhaps TRBD1 (6 bases). V lost 1 base and J 4 bases, leaving 8 bases between the germline ends. The CDR3 is 14 amino acids. Germline V gene lookup returns CDR1 SEHNR and CDR2 FQNEAQ (reference sequence). DNA of the CDR3: TGTGCCAGCAGCTTAGAAGGGGGAGGAAACACCATATATTTT. Translation gives CASSLEGGGNTIYF.

The rearrangement joins TRBV27 to TRBJ2-1; possible D gene TRBD1, 5 bases. The V and J ends lost 4 bases and 1 base respectively, with 11 bases between them. Germline V gives CDR1 MNHEY, CDR2 SMNVEV (reference sequence). This CDR3 has 15 amino acids. CDR3 DNA sequence: TGTGCCAGCAGTTCGGCTCAGGGTTCCTACAATGAGCAGTTCTTC. Translated, it gives CASSSAQGSYNEQFF.

This clone has only one observation. The V call is TRBV2, the J call TRBJ2-5, with TRBD1 matching 8 bases. V gave up 8 bases and J gave up 2 bases; unmatched junction bases: 7. This CDR3 contains 14 residues. Germline CDR1 SNHLY, CDR2 FYNNEI. CDR3 nucleotides: TGTGCCAGCCGCCTAGGGACAGGTCAAGAGACCCAGTACTTC. This gives the protein CASRLGTGQETQYF.

The chain carries TRBV5-1 and TRBJ1-3; 7 bases are shared with TRBD1. Germline trimming cut 4 bases from V and 0 bases from J; bases unmatched to any gene: 4. The CDR3 has 15 residues. Germline V gives CDR1 SGHRS, CDR2 YFSETQ. The CDR3 protein is CASSGGQNSGNTIYF. The CDR3 nucleotides read TGCGCCAGCAGCGGGGGACAGAACTCTGGAAACACCATATATTTT. The whole variable domain, filled in from reference TRBV5-1 and TRBJ1-3, reads KAGVTQTPRYLIKTRGQQVTLSCSPISGHRSVSWYQQTPGQGLQFLFEYFSETQRNKGNFPGRFSGRQFSNSRSEMNVSTLELGDSALYLCASSGGQNSGNTIYFGEGSWLTVV.

V usage is TRBV9 and J usage is TRBJ1-3; 7 bases are a match to TRBD1. V shed 1 base, J shed 2 bases, and the junction held 3 bases outside the gene matches. Germline-derived CDR1 and CDR2 are SGDLS and YYNGEE. The CDR3 totals 15 residues. In DNA form, the CDR3 reads TGTGCCAGCAGCGTAACAGGGGTGGCTGGAAACACCATATATTTT. The encoded protein is CASSVTGVAGNTIYF. Looking up the rest from reference TRBV9 and TRBJ1-3 gives the full variable domain: DSGVTQTPKHLITATGQRVTLRCSPRSGDLSVYWYQQSLDQGLQFLIQYYNGEERAKGNILERFSAQQFPDLHSELNLSSLELGDSALYFCASSVTGVAGNTIYFGEGSWLTVV.

The chain carries TRBV7-2 and TRBJ2-1; 11 bases line up with TRBD1. CDR3 length: 15 residues. V lost 1 base to trimming and J lost 9 bases; unmatched junction nucleotides: 5. Germline-derived CDR1 and CDR2 are SGHTA and FQGNSA. The CDR3 spells CASSLEGTGGLEQFF. CDR3 sequence (DNA): TGTGCCAGCAGCTTAGAGGGGACAGGGGGACTTGAGCAGTTCTTC.

The chain uses TRBV3-1 (or the pseudogene TRBV3-2) and TRBJ2-5, with 9 bases that match TRBD2. Germline CDR1 and CDR2: LGHDT and YNNKEL (reference sequence). The CDR3 length is 16 residues. The junction had 9 bases not matched to a gene; V was cut back by 0 bases and J by 7 bases. The chain's CDR3 is CASSQDSQRGVGTQYF. CDR3 bases: TGTGCCAGCAGCCAAGATTCCCAGCGGGGGGTGGGGACCCAGTACTTC.

The CDR3, as DNA: TGCGCCAGCAGCCCTAGCGGGGGAGGTAACAATGAGCAGTTCTTC. Translating it yields CASSPSGGGNNEQFF. The chain uses TRBV5-1 and TRBJ2-1; TRBD2 matches 10 bases. The ends lost 4 bases at V and 5 bases at J; junction bases unmatched: 6. Germline V gene data show CDR1 as SGHRS and CDR2 as YFSETQ. This CDR3 has 15 amino acids. The full variable domain, with the rest looked up from reference TRBV5-1 and TRBJ2-1, is KAGVTQTPRYLIKTRGQQVTLSCSPISGHRSVSWYQQTPGQGLQFLFEYFSETQRNKGNFPGRFSGRQFSNSRSEMNVSTLELGDSALYLCASSPSGGGNNEQFFGPGTRLTVL.